Listed below are T cell receptor beta chains from one sample, sequenced in a study of cytomegalovirus exposure and HLA in healthy donors. Produced via immunoSEQ multiplex PCR; TCRdb's table is partial and in-frame only. The table has approximately 150,000 clones, 68% seen once. The sample comprised PBMCs. All receptors come from a man aged 25 to 45 in good health and CMV-seropositive. Each CDR3 is given with its conserved first and last residue. D genes are given only for firm matches. Not all rows give a size; the values are once, few, many and, for expanded clones, a class.

V: TRBV10-1
size: NA
J: TRBJ1-1
D: NA
CDR3: CASRAGGGDTEAFF
DNA: TGCGCCAGCCGAGCGGGGGGAGGCGACACTGAAGCTTTCTTT

V: TRBV5-6
size: few
J: TRBJ1-1
D: NA
CDR3: CASSERFGNPDTEAFF
DNA: TGTGCCAGCAGCGAAAGATTCGGGAATCCAGACACTGAAGCTTTCTTT

V: TRBV5-1
size: few
J: TRBJ2-3
D: NA
CDR3: CASSGSPFTDTQYF
DNA: TGCGCCAGCAGCGGGAGCCCTTTCACAGATACGCAGTATTTT

V: TRBV6-1
size: NA
J: TRBJ2-7
D: TRBD1
CDR3: CASSEGQGAVDRWSAGQYF
DNA: TGTGCCAGCAGTGAAGGACAGGGGGCGGTTGATAGGTGGTCCGCGGGGCAGTACTTC

V: TRBV18
size: NA
J: TRBJ1-1
D: TRBD1
CDR3: CASSPGQGLYTEAFF
DNA: TGTGCCAGCTCACCGGGACAGGGATTGTACACTGAAGCTTTCTTT

V: TRBV9
size: once
J: TRBJ1-1
D: NA
CDR3: CASSVSGGTEAFF
DNA: TGTGCCAGCAGCGTATCCGGGGGCACTGAAGCTTTCTTT

V: TRBV30
size: NA
J: TRBJ2-1
D: TRBD2
CDR3: CAWSPSGTPYNEQFF
DNA: TGTGCCTGGAGTCCGAGCGGGACCCCCTACAATGAGCAGTTCTTC

V: TRBV7-9
size: NA
J: TRBJ1-1
D: NA
CDR3: CSSSLGAGGDTEAFF
DNA: TGTTCCAGCAGCTTAGGTGCGGGGGGCGACACTGAAGCTTTCTTT

V: TRBV20-1
size: NA
J: TRBJ2-1
D: NA
CDR3: CSAKRYEQFF
DNA: TGCAGTGCAAAGAGGTATGAGCAGTTCTTC

V: TRBV15
size: NA
J: TRBJ2-3
D: NA
CDR3: CATSRDVGFASTDTQYF
DNA: TGTGCCACCAGCAGAGATGTCGGGTTTGCTAGCACAGATACGCAGTATTTT

V: TRBV6-5
size: NA
J: TRBJ1-2
D: NA
CDR3: CASSYFIQSHYTF
DNA: TGTGCCAGCAGTTACTTTATTCAGTCGCACTACACCTTC

V: TRBV9
size: NA
J: TRBJ2-5
D: NA
CDR3: CASSVGGAGTVETQYF
DNA: TGTGCCAGCAGCGTAGGGGGTGCGGGAACCGTAGAGACCCAGTACTTC

V: TRBV6-5
size: few
J: TRBJ1-1
D: NA
CDR3: CASSYSGGSQRAFF
DNA: TGTGCCAGCAGTTACTCAGGTGGGAGTCAGAGGGCTTTCTTT

V: TRBV5-1
size: NA
J: TRBJ2-1
D: TRBD2
CDR3: CASSLGLAGVNEQFF
DNA: TGCGCCAGCAGCTTGGGACTAGCGGGAGTGAATGAGCAGTTCTTC

V: TRBV18
size: few
J: TRBJ2-2
D: NA
CDR3: CASSPAGDSTGELFF
DNA: TGTGCCAGCTCACCTGCAGGGGATTCCACCGGGGAGCTGTTTTTT

V: TRBV5-1
size: NA
J: TRBJ1-2
D: TRBD1
CDR3: CASSPGTVPNYGYTF
DNA: TGCGCCAGCAGCCCGGGGACAGTGCCTAACTATGGCTACACCTTC